The clone carrying this T cell receptor (beta chain) was seen only a few times. These data originate in a study of CD8+ T cells in alopecia areata. CDR3 length equals 12 residues. Trimming removed 1 base at V and 5 bases at J, with 4 bases between. Germline V lookup: CDR1 SEHNR, CDR2 FQNEAQ (reference sequence). Sequencing used cDNA as its template, made by extracting RNA and reverse transcribing it. Repertoires were generated with immunoSEQ multiplex PCR, while TCRdb's copy carries only in-frame clones and drops some. The data show roughly 220,000 clones, about two fifths seen once. The treatment is: oral pan-JAK inhibitor, 5-10 mg twice daily.

V is TRBV7-9 and J is TRBJ2-3, with D unresolved. This TCR came from a human donor with alopecia areata. Sample: CD4+ T cells sorted from blood, taken at approximately week 30, from a patient treated with tofacitinib. CDR3 sequence reads: CASSLVGDTQYF. CDR3 nucleotides: TGTGCCAGCAGCTTAGTAGGAGATACGCAGTATTTT.